A selection of T cell receptor beta chains follows, all from one sample in a study of shared clonotypes between healthy human individuals. Sequencing used immunoSEQ multiplex PCR; TCRdb keeps in-frame clones, though not all of them. The table lists hundreds of thousands of clones, approximately 97% of them singletons. Material: naive CD4+ T cells sorted from blood. The receptors derive from a woman aged 25 to 45 in good health. Both conserved end residues are part of each CDR3. Fields, in order: V gene, clone size, J gene, D gene, CDR3 protein, CDR3 DNA. D genes are given only for firm matches. Clone sizes are given selectively: once, few, many, or a class where the clone is expanded.

>TRBV7-8|.|TRBJ2-7|.
CASSLERTRLYEQYF
TGTGCCAGCAGCTTAGAAAGAACAAGACTCTACGAGCAGTACTTC
>TRBV18|.|TRBJ2-7|.
CASSPPSGPPTGEQYF
TGTGCCAGCTCACCACCGTCGGGGCCCCCTACGGGCGAGCAGTACTTC
>TRBV4-2|.|TRBJ1-5|.
CASSQEVFALYSNQPQHF
TGTGCCAGCAGCCAAGAGGTTTTTGCGCTATATAGCAATCAGCCCCAGCATTTT
>TRBV19|.|TRBJ2-7|.
CASTAEGRGLREQYF
TGTGCCAGTACCGCCGAGGGGAGGGGGTTGCGCGAGCAGTACTTC
>TRBV9|.|TRBJ2-3|TRBD2
CASSVGTSGRAGTDTQYF
TGTGCCAGCAGCGTCGGGACTAGCGGGAGGGCCGGCACAGATACGCAGTATTTT
>TRBV20-1|.|TRBJ1-2|.
CSARRGDGYTF
TGCAGTGCTAGGCGGGGGGATGGCTACACCTTC
>TRBV21-1|.|TRBJ2-7|.
CASSKGSGSQYF
TGTGCCAGCAGCAAAGGATCGGGGAGCCAGTACTTC
>TRBV6-1|.|TRBJ1-1|.
CASSVRGPNTEAFF
TGTGCCAGCAGTGTTCGGGGGCCGAACACTGAAGCTTTCTTT
>TRBV19|once|TRBJ2-2|.
CASSIQGVPNTGELFF
TGTGCCAGTAGCATACAGGGAGTCCCGAACACCGGGGAGCTGTTTTTT
>TRBV7-2|.|TRBJ1-5|TRBD1
CASSPWDRGGQPQHF
TGTGCCAGCAGCCCCTGGGACAGGGGTGGTCAGCCCCAGCATTTT
>TRBV5-1|once|TRBJ2-1|TRBD2
CASSLVSSGRADEQFF
TGCGCCAGCAGCTTGGTTTCTAGCGGGAGGGCCGATGAGCAGTTCTTC
>TRBV5-1|.|TRBJ2-1|TRBD2
CASSPTSGTSYNEQFF
TGCGCCAGCAGTCCAACTAGCGGGACTTCCTACAATGAGCAGTTCTTC
>TRBV10-2|.|TRBJ1-1|TRBD1
CASSSGTGTTEAFF
TGCGCCAGCAGTTCCGGGACAGGGACCACTGAAGCTTTCTTT
>TRBV19|.|TRBJ2-7|.
CASMRTEGPYEQYF
TGTGCCAGTATGCGGACAGAGGGTCCCTACGAGCAGTACTTC
>TRBV27|once|TRBJ1-1|.
CASSNWGTVGTEAFF
TGTGCCAGCAGCAACTGGGGAACAGTTGGCACTGAAGCTTTCTTT
>TRBV19|.|TRBJ2-7|TRBD1
CASSIMGTGNYEQYF
TGTGCCAGTAGTATTATGGGGACAGGGAACTACGAGCAGTACTTC
>TRBV5-1|.|TRBJ1-4|.
CASSQGSDEKLFF
TGCGCCAGCAGCCAAGGCTCGGATGAAAAACTGTTTTTT
>TRBV5-4|once|TRBJ2-3|TRBD2
CASSLRLAGVTDTQYF
TGTGCCAGCAGCTTGCGACTAGCGGGAGTTACAGATACGCAGTATTTT
>TRBV30|.|TRBJ1-2|.
CAWNRDIHGYTF
TGTGCCTGGAACCGGGACATACATGGCTACACCTTC
>TRBV27|.|TRBJ2-1|.
CASSFGTLRPYNEQFF
TGTGCCAGCAGCTTTGGAACTTTACGACCCTACAATGAGCAGTTCTTC
>TRBV10-3|once|TRBJ2-3|.
CAISESRQAVQDTQYF
TGTGCCATCAGTGAGTCTAGACAGGCAGTCCAAGATACGCAGTATTTT
>TRBV7-2|.|TRBJ2-3|TRBD2
CASSDRLAGRTDTQYF
TGTGCCAGCAGCGATAGACTAGCGGGCCGCACAGATACGCAGTATTTT
>TRBV2|.|TRBJ1-5|.
CASSDRGGQPQHF
TGTGCCAGCAGTGATCGGGGAGGCCAGCCCCAGCATTTT